This T cell receptor beta chain was obtained from a study of T cells in Graves' hyperthyroidism and ophthalmopathy. Using RNA transcripts as the source, TCR beta CDR3 regions were amplified. The study used the HTBI primer set for a first-round RT-PCR of the TCR CDR3. TCRdb processed the multiplex PCR reads anew with MiXCR; each CDR3 protein has one entry. The sample lists 300,000 to 450,000 distinct CDR3 sequences; more than 20% were seen once. This clonotype came up a few times. The sequence derives from a man aged 50 to 59 with Graves' hyperthyroidism. The sample was blood.

The CDR3: CATNVGGSSYNEQFF. As DNA, the CDR3 is TGTGCCACCAATGTCGGTGGTAGCTCCTACAATGAGCAGTTCTTC. V usage is TRBV12-3 or TRBV12-4 and J usage is TRBJ2-1; D uncertain. The CDR3 totals 15 residues. V was trimmed by 10 bases and J by 0 bases, leaving 16 bases between them.